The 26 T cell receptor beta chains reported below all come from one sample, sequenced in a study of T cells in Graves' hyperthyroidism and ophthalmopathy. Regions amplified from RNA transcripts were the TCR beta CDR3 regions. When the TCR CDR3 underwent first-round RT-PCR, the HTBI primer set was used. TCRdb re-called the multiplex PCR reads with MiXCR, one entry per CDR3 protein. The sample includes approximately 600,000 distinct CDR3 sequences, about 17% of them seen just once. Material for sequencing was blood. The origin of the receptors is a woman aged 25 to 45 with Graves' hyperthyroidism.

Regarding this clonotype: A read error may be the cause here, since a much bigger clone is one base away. CDR3 sequence (DNA): TGCGGTGCGACAACAGGGGAATGGCAGCCCCAGCATTTT. It specifies CGATTGEWQPQHF. The chain employs TRBV20-1 and TRBJ1-5; 7 nucleotides line up with TRBD1. The CDR3 consists of 13 residues. Germline CDR1 and CDR2: DFQATT and SNEGSKA (reference sequence).

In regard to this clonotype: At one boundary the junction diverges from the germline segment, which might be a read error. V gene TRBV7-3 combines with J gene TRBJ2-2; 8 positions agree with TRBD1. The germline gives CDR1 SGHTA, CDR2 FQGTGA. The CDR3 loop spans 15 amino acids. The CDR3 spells CASSITGGTTGELFF. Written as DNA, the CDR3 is TGTGCCAGCAGCATAACAGGGGGTACCACCGGGGAGCTGTTTTTT.

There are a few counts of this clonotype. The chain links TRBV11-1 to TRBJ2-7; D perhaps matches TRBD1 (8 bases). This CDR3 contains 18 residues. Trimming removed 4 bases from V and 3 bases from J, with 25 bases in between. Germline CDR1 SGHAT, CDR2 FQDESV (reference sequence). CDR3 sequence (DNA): TGTGCCAGCAGCTCAACAGGGGGGTTTGCGGCGGGGGTCTACGAGCAGTACTTC. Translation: CASSSTGGFAAGVYEQYF. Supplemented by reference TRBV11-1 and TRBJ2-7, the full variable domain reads EAEVAQSPRYKITEKSQAVAFWCDPISGHATLYWYRQILGQGPELLVQFQDESVVDDSQLPKDRFSAERLKGVDSTLKIQPAELGDSAMYLCASSSTGGFAAGVYEQYFGPGTRLTVT.

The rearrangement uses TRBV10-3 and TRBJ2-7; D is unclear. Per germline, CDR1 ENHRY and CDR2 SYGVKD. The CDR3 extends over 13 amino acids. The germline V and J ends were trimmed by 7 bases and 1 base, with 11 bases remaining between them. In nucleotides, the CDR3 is TGTGCCATCACGTCGGGCGTATCCTACGAGCAGTACTTC. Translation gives CAITSGVSYEQYF.

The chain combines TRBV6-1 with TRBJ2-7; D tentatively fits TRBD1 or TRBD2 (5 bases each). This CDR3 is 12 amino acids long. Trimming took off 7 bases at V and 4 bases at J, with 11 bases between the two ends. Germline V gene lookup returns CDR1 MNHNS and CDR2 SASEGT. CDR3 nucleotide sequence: TGTGCCAGCACGGGGCCCCGGTACGAGCAGTACTTC. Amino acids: CASTGPRYEQYF.

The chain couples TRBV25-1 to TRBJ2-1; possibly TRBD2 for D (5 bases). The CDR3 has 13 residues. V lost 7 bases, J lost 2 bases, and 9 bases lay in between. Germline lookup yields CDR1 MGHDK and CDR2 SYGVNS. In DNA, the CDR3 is TGTGCCAGCACACGGGGAACCTACAATGAGCAGTTCTTC. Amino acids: CASTRGTYNEQFF.

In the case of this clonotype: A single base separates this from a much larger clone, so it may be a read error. DNA of the CDR3: TGTGCTAGCAGCTCGGGACTCGCCCTAGGGAATGAGCAGTACTTC. Protein: CASSSGLALGNEQYF. The genes are TRBV7-7 and TRBJ2-1; D may be TRBD2 (6 bases). The end of the DNA aligns better with TRBJ2-7, so the J call may be wrong. The CDR3 is made up of 15 amino acids. The V gene's germline CDR1 is SSHAT and CDR2 FNYEAQ (reference sequence).

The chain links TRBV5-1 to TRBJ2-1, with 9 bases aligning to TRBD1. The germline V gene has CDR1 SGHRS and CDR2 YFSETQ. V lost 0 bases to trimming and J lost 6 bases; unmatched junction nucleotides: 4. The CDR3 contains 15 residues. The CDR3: CASSLDRGLINEQFF. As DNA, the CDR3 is TGCGCCAGCAGCTTGGACAGGGGGCTTATCAATGAGCAGTTCTTC.

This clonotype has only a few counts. CDR3 amino acids: CASSDPGTYEQYF. The DNA for the CDR3 is TGTGCCAGCAGTGACCCAGGTACCTACGAGCAGTACTTC. The chain links TRBV2 to TRBJ2-7, with D uncertain. V lost 3 bases and J lost 2, with 8 bases in between. CDR1 and CDR2 from the germline V gene are SNHLY and FYNNEI. CDR3 size: 13 residues.

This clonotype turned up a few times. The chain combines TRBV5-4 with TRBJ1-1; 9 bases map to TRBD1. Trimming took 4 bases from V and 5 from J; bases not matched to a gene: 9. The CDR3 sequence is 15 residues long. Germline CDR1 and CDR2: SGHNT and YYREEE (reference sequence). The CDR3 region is CASSELTGGRTEAFF. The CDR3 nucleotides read TGTGCCAGCAGCGAGCTGACAGGGGGAAGGACTGAAGCTTTCTTT.

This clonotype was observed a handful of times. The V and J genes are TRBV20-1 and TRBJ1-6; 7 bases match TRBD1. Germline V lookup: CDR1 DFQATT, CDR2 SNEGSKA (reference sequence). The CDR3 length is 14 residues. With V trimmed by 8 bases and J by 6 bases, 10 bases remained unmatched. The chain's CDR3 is CSSFRGNVNSPLHF. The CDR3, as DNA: TGCAGTTCATTCAGGGGGAACGTTAATTCACCCCTCCACTTT.

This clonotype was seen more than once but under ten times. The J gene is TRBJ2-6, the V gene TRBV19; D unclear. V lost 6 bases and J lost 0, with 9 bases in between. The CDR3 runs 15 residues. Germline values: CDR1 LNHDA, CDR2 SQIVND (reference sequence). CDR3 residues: CASSYPGSGANVLTF. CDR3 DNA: TGTGCCAGTAGCTACCCGGGCTCTGGGGCCAACGTCCTGACTTTC.

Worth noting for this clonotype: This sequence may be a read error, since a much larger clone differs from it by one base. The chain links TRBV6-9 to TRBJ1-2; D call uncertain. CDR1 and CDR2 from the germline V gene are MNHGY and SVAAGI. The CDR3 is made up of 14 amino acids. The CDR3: CASSSQPNNYGCTF. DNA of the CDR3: TGTGCCAGCAGTTCACAGCCAAATAACTATGGCTGCACCTTC.

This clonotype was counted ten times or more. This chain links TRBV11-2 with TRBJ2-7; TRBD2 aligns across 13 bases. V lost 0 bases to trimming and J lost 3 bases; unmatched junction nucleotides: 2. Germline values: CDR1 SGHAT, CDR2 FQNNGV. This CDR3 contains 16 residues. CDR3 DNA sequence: TGTGCCAGCAGCTTAGATCGGACTAGCGGGGGCTACGAGCAGTACTTC. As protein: CASSLDRTSGGYEQYF.

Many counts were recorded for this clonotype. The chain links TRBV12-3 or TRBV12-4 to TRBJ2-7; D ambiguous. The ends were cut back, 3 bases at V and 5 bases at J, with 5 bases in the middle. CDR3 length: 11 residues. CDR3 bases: TGTGCCAGCAGTTTTGTGGACGAGCAGTACTTC. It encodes CASSFVDEQYF.

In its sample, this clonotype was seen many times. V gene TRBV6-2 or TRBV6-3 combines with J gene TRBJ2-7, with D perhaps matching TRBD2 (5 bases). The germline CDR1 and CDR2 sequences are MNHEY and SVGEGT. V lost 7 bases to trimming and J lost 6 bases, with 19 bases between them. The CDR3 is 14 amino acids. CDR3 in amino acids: CASTLIPTGGEQYF. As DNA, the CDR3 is TGTGCCAGCACCTTAATACCTACCGGAGGCGAGCAGTACTTC.

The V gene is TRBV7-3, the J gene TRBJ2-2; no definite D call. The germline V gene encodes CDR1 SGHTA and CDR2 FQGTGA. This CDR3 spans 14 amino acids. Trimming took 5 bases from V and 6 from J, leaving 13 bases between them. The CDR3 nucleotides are TGTGCCAGCAGCAGTATAGCTTACTCCGGGGAGCTGTTTTTT. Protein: CASSSIAYSGELFF. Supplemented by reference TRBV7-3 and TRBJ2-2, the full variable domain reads GAGVSQTPSNKVTEKGKYVELRCDPISGHTALYWYRQSLGQGPEFLIYFQGTGAADDSGLPNDRFFAVRPEGSVSTLKIQRTERGDSAVYLCASSSIAYSGELFFGEGSRLTVL.

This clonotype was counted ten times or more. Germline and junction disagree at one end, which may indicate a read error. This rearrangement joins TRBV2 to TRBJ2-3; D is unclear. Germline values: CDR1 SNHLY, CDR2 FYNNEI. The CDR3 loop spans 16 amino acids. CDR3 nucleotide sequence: TGTGCCAGCAGTAAAGCCGGGTCTCGTCTCACAGATACGCAGTATTTT. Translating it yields CASSKAGSRLTDTQYF.

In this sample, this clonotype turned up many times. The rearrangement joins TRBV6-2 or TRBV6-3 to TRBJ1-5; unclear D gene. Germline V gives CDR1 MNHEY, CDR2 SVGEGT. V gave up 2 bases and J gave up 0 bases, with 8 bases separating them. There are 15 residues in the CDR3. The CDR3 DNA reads TGTGCCAGCAGTTACGTAGGGATTAGCAATCAGCCCCAGCATTTT. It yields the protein CASSYVGISNQPQHF.

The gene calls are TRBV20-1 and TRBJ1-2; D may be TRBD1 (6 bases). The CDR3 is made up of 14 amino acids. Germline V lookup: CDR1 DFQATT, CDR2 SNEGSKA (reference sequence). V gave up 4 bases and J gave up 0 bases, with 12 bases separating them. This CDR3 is CSATPGQTNYGYTF. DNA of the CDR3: TGCAGTGCTACCCCCGGACAGACTAACTATGGCTACACCTTC.

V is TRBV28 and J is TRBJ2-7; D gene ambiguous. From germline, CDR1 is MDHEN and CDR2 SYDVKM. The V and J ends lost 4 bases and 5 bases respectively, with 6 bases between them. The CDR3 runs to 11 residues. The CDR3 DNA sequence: TGTGCCAGCAGTTCGTTTAACGAGCAGTACTTC. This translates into CASSSFNEQYF.

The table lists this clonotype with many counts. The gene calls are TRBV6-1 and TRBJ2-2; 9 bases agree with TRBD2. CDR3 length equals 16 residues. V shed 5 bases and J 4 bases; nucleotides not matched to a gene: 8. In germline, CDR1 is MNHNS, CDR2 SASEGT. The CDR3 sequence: CASSTRTSVTTGELFF. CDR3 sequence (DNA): TGTGCCAGCAGTACACGGACTAGCGTTACCACCGGGGAGCTGTTTTTT.

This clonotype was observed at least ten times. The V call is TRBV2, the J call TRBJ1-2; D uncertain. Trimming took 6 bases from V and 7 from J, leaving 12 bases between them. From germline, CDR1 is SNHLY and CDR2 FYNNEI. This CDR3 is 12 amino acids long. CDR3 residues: CASSANSGGYTF. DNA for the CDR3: TGTGCCAGCAGCGCGAACAGTGGTGGCTACACCTTC. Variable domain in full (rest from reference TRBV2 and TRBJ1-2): EPEVTQTPSHQVTQMGQEVILRCVPISNHLYFYWYRQILGQKVEFLVSFYNNEISEKSEIFDDQFSVERPDGSNFTLKIRSTKLEDSAMYFCASSANSGGYTFGSGTRLTVV.

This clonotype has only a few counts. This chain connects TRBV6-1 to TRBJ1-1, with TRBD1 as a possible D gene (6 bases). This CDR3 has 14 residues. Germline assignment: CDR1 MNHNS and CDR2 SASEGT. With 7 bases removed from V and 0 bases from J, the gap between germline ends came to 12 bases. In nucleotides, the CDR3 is TGTGCCAGCAAGACAGGCCTTTTGAACACTGAAGCTTTCTTT. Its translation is CASKTGLLNTEAFF.

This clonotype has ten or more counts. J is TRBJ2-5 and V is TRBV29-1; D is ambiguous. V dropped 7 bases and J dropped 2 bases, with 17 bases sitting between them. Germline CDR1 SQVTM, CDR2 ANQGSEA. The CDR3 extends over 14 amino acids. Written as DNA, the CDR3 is TGCAGCGCGCCATGGGGTTTCGGACAAGAGACCCAGTACTTC. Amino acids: CSAPWGFGQETQYF.

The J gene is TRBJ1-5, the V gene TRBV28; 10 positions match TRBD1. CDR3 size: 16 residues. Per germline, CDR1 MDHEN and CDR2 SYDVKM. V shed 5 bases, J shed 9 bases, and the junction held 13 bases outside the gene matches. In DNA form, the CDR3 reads TGTGCCAGCAGTGAACCCGGGACAGGGGATAGCGGGCCCCAGCATTTT. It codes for CASSEPGTGDSGPQHF.